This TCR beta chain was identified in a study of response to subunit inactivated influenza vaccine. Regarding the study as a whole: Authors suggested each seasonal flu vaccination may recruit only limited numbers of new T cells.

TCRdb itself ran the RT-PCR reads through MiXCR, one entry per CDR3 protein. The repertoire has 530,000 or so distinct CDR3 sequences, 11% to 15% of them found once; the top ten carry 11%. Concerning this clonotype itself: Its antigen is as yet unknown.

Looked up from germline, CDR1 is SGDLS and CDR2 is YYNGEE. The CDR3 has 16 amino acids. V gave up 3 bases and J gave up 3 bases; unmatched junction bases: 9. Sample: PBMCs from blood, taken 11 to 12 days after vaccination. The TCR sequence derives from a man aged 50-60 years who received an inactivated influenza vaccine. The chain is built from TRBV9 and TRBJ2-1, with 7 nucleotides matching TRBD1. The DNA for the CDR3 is TGTGCCAGCAGCGCCTCCGGGACAGTTAACTACAATGAGCAGTTCTTC. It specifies CASSASGTVNYNEQFF.